This paragraph covers one T cell receptor (beta chain) sequence. The CDR3 runs 15 residues. V was trimmed by 3 bases and J by 1 base, leaving 12 bases between them. The germline V gene has CDR1 WNHNN and CDR2 SYGVQD (reference sequence). This record comes from a study of T cell responses to AZD1222 COVID-19 vaccine. Data came from immunoSEQ multiplex PCR; TCRdb stores just in-frame clones and leaves some out. The table records 120,000 to 150,000 clones, about 82% of them present only once. Sequencing used peripheral blood, obtained 28 days after the second AZD1222 dose. This receptor was obtained from an adult who received the AZD1222 COVID-19 vaccine. J is TRBJ1-1 and V is TRBV10-1; D gene unclear. DNA of the CDR3: TGCGCCAGCAGTGAACCGGGGAGGCCGAACACTGAAGCTTTCTTT. Its translation: CASSEPGRPNTEAFF.